Given below is one TCR beta chain in context. V shed 3 bases and J 4 bases; nucleotides not matched to a gene: 4. The CDR3 runs to 15 residues. Germline V gene data show CDR1 as LGHNA and CDR2 as YNFKEQ. The data are from a study of blood T cell repertoires in COVID-19. Turning to the study itself: The United States, Italy and Spain provided the acute and convalescent COVID-19 samples. The analysed material was cDNA or gDNA that came from T cells, B-cell-depleted T cells, or PBMCs.

Authors' processing steps: It was from reference gene primer amplification that nucleated cell counts were estimated. Generated by immunoSEQ multiplex PCR, the TCRdb table keeps only in-frame clones and is missing some. For V, J and clone size, that table is used; D and trimming come from the DNA. Of more than 200,000 clones listed, 65% to 90% are singletons. This clonotype was obtained from a man aged 25 to 45 with active or convalescent COVID-19. This rearrangement joins TRBV4-2 to TRBJ2-3; 10 nucleotides agree with TRBD2. Sequencing was carried out using peripheral blood. This chain's CDR3 is CASSHSGGRADTQYF. The CDR3 DNA reads as TGTGCCAGCAGCCATAGCGGGGGGAGGGCAGATACGCAGTATTTT.